This T cell receptor beta chain was found in a study of shared clonotypes between healthy human individuals. Here immunoSEQ multiplex PCR was the method, and the copy in TCRdb shows in-frame clones only, minus some. The sample holds millions of clones, 85% to 95% seen once. The CDR3 has 15 residues. V shed 0 bases and J 5 bases; nucleotides not matched to a gene: 3. Germline V gene lookup returns CDR1 SGDLS and CDR2 YYNGEE. V and J are TRBV9 and TRBJ2-2; 8 positions agree with TRBD1. The receptor was derived from a man aged 18 to 29 in good health. Some clones in this sample may be carry-over from other donors' samples. Sequencing input: naive CD4+ T cells from PBMCs. Sample subset: CD45RA+ positively selected. CDR3 DNA sequence: TGTGCCAGCAGCGTAGGGACAGGGACGACCGGGGAGCTGTTTTTT. Translating it yields CASSVGTGTTGELFF.